These 10 T cell receptor beta chains came from one sample sequenced in a study of PD-L1 blockade in urothelial cancer. Measured with immunoSEQ multiplex PCR; TCRdb has only the in-frame clones, and not every one. The sample yields about 30,000 clones, 80% seen once. The material was PBMCs, obtained around atezolizumab (anti-PD-L1) treatment. Every receptor here comes from a man aged 45-65 years with urothelial cancer.

The V gene is TRBV19, the J gene TRBJ2-3; D may be TRBD2 (6 bases). The CDR3 consists of 14 residues. In germline, CDR1 is LNHDA, CDR2 SQIVND (reference sequence). V lost 6 bases to trimming and J lost 0 bases, with 10 bases between them. DNA for the CDR3: TGTGCCAGTAGAAGGGCGGGAAGCACAGATACGCAGTATTTT. It specifies CASRRAGSTDTQYF.

The rearrangement joins TRBV18 to TRBJ1-2; no definite D call. CDR1 is KGHSH, CDR2 LQKENI, per germline. There are 13 residues in the CDR3. Trimming stripped 4 bases from V and 6 bases from J, with 12 bases between. CDR3 in DNA: TGTGCCAGCTCACTCGGAGTGGTGCATGGCTACACCTTC. It is translated as CASSLGVVHGYTF.

There are a few counts of this clone. The rearrangement uses TRBV19 and TRBJ1-1; 9 bases map to TRBD1. CDR1 and CDR2 (germline): LNHDA, SQIVND (reference sequence). V lost 4 bases and J lost 7; bases outside the gene matches: 13. The CDR3 length is 16 residues. CDR3 sequence (DNA): TGTGCCAGTAGTAACATACAGGGGGCTGGGGACCGTGAAGCTTTCTTT. The encoded protein is CASSNIQGAGDREAFF. Supplemented by reference TRBV19 and TRBJ1-1, the full variable domain reads DGGITQSPKYLFRKEGQNVTLSCEQNLNHDAMYWYRQDPGQGLRLIYYSQIVNDFQKGDIAEGYSVSREKKESFPLTVTSAQKNPTAFYLCASSNIQGAGDREAFFGQGTRLTVV.

The chain recombines TRBV5-1 with TRBJ2-2; D ambiguous. The CDR3 is 16 amino acids. CDR1 and CDR2 (germline): SGHRS, YFSETQ. Trimming stripped 0 bases from V and 0 bases from J, with 9 bases between. The CDR3 spells CASSLVAASNTGELFF. The CDR3 region has the DNA TGCGCCAGCAGCTTGGTGGCCGCTTCGAACACCGGGGAGCTGTTTTTT.

V gene TRBV11-2 combines with J gene TRBJ2-7, with 9 positions matching TRBD1. The CDR3 is 15 residues long. Trimming at V came to 3 bases and at J to 3 bases, leaving 6 bases not matched to a gene. CDR1 and CDR2 from the germline V gene are SGHAT and FQNNGV. The CDR3 sequence is CASSFTGTGLYEQYF. CDR3 coding DNA: TGTGCCAGCAGCTTCACCGGGACAGGGCTCTACGAGCAGTACTTC. Drawing the rest from reference TRBV11-2 and TRBJ2-7, the complete variable domain is EAGVAQSPRYKIIEKRQSVAFWCNPISGHATLYWYQQILGQGPKLLIQFQNNGVVDDSQLPKDRFSAERLKGVDSTLKIQPAKLEDSAVYLCASSFTGTGLYEQYFGPGTRLTVT.

The V call is TRBV7-2, the J call TRBJ2-1; 11 positions agree with TRBD2. The CDR3 sequence is 14 residues long. The J segment lost 9 bases and the V segment lost 5 bases, leaving 6 bases of the junction unmatched. The germline gives CDR1 SGHTA, CDR2 FQGNSA. Here the CDR3 reads CASSKGLAGVEQFF. The CDR3 DNA reads TGTGCCAGCAGCAAAGGACTAGCGGGTGTTGAGCAGTTCTTC. The entire variable domain, with the rest obtained from reference TRBV7-2 and TRBJ2-1, is as follows: GAGVSQSPSNKVTEKGKDVELRCDPISGHTALYWYRQSLGQGLEFLIYFQGNSAPDKSGLPSDRFSAERTGGSVSTLTIQRTQQEDSAVYLCASSKGLAGVEQFFGPGTRLTVL.

This clone was picked up one time. The V call is TRBV4-1, the J call TRBJ2-6; TRBD1 agrees at 8 bases. CDR1 is MGHRA and CDR2 is YSYEKL in the germline V gene. This CDR3 has 19 residues. After removal of 0 bases from V and 4 bases from J, the junction contained 11 bases not matched to a gene. The CDR3 DNA is TGCGCCAGCAGCCAAGATCTCGGCCAGGGGGCAATGGGGGCCAACGTCCTGACTTTC. Its translation is CASSQDLGQGAMGANVLTF.

This clone was seen more than once but under ten times. The chain's CDR3 is CASSFSRQGPSNYGYTF. The CDR3 region has the DNA TGCGCCAGCAGCTTCTCTCGACAGGGGCCCTCTAACTATGGCTACACCTTC. V and J are TRBV5-1 and TRBJ1-2; 8 nucleotides align to TRBD1. V was pared by 2 bases and J by 0 bases, with 9 bases of the junction left unmatched. Germline V gene lookup returns CDR1 SGHRS and CDR2 YFSETQ. CDR3 length equals 17 residues.

The chain recombines TRBV6-4 with TRBJ1-1; 9 positions agree with TRBD1. CDR1 and CDR2 (germline): MRHNA, SNTAGT. The CDR3 consists of 15 residues. The J segment lost 1 base and the V segment lost 4 bases, leaving 4 bases of the junction unmatched. This CDR3 is CASSGGGQGNTEAFF. CDR3 sequence (DNA): TGTGCCAGCAGTGGGGGGGGACAGGGGAACACTGAAGCTTTCTTT.

The chain joins TRBV4-1 to TRBJ1-2; D gene unclear. The germline V gene has CDR1 MGHRA and CDR2 YSYEKL. This CDR3 has 15 amino acids. Between the trimmed V and J ends, which lost 4 bases and 3 bases, there was a span of 15 bases. The CDR3 loop is CASSPLSRGDYGYTF. The CDR3 nucleotides read TGCGCCAGCAGCCCCCTCTCACGGGGAGACTATGGCTACACCTTC.